This TCR beta chain is drawn from a study of blood T cell repertoires in COVID-19. Background on the study: Specimens from acute and convalescent COVID-19 originated in the United States, Italy and Spain. Sample material is recorded as cDNA or gDNA derived from T cells, B-cell-depleted T cells, or PBMCs.

CDR3 size: 16 residues. The germline V gene has CDR1 LGHNA and CDR2 YNFKEQ. The J segment lost 5 bases and the V segment lost 0 bases, leaving 2 bases of the junction unmatched. In the original processing: Reference gene primer amplification in the assay estimated nucleated cell counts. Clones were sequenced by immunoSEQ multiplex PCR, and TCRdb holds only the in-frame ones, with some missing. That table is the source of V, J and clone size, and D and trimming were worked out from the DNA. The data hold 130,000 to 150,000 clones, with about 84% observed a single time. Material: peripheral blood. The V and J genes are TRBV4-2 and TRBJ2-2, with TRBD2 matching 11 bases. The sequence was obtained from an elderly woman in a cohort sampled during active or convalescent COVID-19. The CDR3 spells CASSQELAGVTGELFF. The CDR3 nucleotides read TGTGCCAGCAGCCAAGAACTAGCGGGGGTTACCGGGGAGCTGTTTTTT.